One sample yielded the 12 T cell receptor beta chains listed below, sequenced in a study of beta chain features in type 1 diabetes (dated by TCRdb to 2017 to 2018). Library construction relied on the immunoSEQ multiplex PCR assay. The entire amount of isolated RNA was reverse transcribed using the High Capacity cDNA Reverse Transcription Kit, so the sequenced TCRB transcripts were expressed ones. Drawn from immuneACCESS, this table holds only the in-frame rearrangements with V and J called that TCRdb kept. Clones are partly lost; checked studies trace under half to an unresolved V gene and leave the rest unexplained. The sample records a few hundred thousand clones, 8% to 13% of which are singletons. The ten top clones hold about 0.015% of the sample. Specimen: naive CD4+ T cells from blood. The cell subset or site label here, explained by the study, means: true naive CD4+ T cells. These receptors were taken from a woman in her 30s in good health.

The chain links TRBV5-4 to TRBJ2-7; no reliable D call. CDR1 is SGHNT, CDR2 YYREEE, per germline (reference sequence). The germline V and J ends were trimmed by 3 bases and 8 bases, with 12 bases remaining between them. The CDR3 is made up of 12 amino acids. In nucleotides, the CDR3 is TGTGCCAGCAGCTCCAATACAGAGAAGCAGTACTTC. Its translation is CASSSNTEKQYF.

CDR3 DNA sequence: TGTGCCAGCAGTTCCGGCACAGATACGCAGTATTTT. Translated: CASSSGTDTQYF. The chain carries TRBV27 and TRBJ2-3; D call uncertain. The length of the CDR3 is 12 residues. Germline V CDR1 and CDR2: MNHEY, SMNVEV (reference sequence). Trimming left V 4 bases short and J 1 base short, with 3 bases between.

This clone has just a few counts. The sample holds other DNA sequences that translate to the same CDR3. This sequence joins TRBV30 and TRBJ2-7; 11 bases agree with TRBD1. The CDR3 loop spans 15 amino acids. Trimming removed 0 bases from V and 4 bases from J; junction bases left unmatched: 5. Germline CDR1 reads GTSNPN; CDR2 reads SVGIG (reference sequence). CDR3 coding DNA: TGTGCCTGGAGTGTACCTGGGACAGGGGGGTACGAGCAGTACTTC. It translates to CAWSVPGTGGYEQYF.

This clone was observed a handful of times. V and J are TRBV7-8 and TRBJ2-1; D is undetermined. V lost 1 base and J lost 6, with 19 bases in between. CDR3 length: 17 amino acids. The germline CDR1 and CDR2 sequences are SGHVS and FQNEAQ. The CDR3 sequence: CASSLVVTRPPLNEQFF. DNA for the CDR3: TGTGCCAGCAGCTTAGTAGTTACGCGGCCCCCTCTCAATGAGCAGTTCTTC.

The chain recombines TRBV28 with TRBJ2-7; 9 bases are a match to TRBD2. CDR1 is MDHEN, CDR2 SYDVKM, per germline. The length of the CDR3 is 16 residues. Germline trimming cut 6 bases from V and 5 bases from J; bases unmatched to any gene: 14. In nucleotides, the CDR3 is TGTGCCAGCAGACACATGCCGGGACTAGCAGTCCACGAGCAGTACTTC. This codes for CASRHMPGLAVHEQYF.

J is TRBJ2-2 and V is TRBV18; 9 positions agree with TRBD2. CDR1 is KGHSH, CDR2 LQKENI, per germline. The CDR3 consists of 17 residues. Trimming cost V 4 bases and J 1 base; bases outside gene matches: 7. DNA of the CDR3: TGTGCCAGCTCACGCGTGACTAGCGGAGGGAACACCGGGGAGCTGTTTTTT. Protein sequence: CASSRVTSGGNTGELFF. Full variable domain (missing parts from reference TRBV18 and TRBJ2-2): NAGVMQNPRHLVRRRGQEARLRCSPMKGHSHVYWYRQLPEEGLKFMVYLQKENIIDESGMPKERFSAEFPKEGPSILRIQQVVRGDSAAYFCASSRVTSGGNTGELFFGEGSRLTVL.

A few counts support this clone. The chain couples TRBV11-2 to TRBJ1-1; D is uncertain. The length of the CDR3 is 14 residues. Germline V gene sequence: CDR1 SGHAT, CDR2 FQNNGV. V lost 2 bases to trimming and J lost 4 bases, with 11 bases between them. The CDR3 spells CASSLLHSSTEAFF. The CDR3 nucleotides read TGTGCCAGCAGCTTACTGCACAGTTCCACTGAAGCTTTCTTT.

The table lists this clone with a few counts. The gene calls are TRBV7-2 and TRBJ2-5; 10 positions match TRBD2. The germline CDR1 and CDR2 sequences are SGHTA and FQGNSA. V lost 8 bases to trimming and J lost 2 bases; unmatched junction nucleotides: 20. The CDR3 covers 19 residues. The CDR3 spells CASALRRLAGPDAQETQYF. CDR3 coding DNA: TGTGCCAGCGCCCTCAGGCGACTAGCGGGCCCGGATGCGCAAGAGACCCAGTACTTC. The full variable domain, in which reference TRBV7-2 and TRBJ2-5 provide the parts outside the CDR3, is GAGVSQSPSNKVTEKGKDVELRCDPISGHTALYWYRQSLGQGLEFLIYFQGNSAPDKSGLPSDRFSAERTGGSVSTLTIQRTQQEDSAVYLCASALRRLAGPDAQETQYFGPGTRLLVL.

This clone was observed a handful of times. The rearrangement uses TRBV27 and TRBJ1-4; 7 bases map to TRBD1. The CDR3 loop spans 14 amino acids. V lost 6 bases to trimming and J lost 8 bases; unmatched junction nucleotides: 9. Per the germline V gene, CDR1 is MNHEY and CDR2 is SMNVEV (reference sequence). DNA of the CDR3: TGTGCCAGCAGGTTAACAGGGGCGAGGGAAAAACTGTTTTTT. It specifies CASRLTGAREKLFF.

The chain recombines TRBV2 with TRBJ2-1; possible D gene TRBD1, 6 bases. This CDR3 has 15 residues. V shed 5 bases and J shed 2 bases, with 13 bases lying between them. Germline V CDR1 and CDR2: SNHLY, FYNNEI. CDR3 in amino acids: CASSQGQGTYNEQFF. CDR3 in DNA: TGTGCCAGCAGTCAGGGGCAGGGTACCTACAATGAGCAGTTCTTC.

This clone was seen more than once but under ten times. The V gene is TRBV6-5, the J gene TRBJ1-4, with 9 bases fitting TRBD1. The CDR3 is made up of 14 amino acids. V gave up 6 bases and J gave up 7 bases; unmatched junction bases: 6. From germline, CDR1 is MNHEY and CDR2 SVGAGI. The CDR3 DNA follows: TGTGCCAGCAGGGCGACAGGGGGATCTGAAAAACTGTTTTTT. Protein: CASRATGGSEKLFF.

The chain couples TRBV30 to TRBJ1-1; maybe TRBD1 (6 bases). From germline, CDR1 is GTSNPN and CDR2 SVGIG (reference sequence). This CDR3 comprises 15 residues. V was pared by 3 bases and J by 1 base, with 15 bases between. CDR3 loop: CAWRSKPGQNTEAFF. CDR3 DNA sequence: TGTGCCTGGAGGTCGAAGCCGGGACAGAACACTGAAGCTTTCTTT.